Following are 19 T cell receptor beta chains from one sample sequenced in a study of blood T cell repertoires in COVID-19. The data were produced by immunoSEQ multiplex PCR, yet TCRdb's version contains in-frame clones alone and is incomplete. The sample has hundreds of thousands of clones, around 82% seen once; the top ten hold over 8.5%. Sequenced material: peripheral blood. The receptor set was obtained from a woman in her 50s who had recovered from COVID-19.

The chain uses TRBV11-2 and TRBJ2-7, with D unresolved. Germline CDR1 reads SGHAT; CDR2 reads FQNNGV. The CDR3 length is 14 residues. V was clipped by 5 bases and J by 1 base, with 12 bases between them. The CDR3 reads CASSVLEASYEQYF. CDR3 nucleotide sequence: TGTGCCAGCAGCGTTTTAGAGGCGTCCTACGAGCAGTACTTC.

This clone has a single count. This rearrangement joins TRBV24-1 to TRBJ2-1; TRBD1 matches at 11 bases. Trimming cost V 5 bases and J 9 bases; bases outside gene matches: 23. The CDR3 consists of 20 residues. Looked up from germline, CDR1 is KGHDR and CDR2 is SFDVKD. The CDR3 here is CATSGPPGQGVDNGLGEQFF. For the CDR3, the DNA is TGTGCCACCAGTGGCCCGCCGGGACAGGGGGTTGATAATGGGTTGGGTGAGCAGTTCTTC.

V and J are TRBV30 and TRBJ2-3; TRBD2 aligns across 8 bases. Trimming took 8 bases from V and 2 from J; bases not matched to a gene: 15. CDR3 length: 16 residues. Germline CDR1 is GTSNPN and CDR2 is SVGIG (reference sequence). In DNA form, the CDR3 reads TGTGCCAGGGGAGCCCGGAGCGGGAGTTCCACAGATACGCAGTATTTT. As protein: CARGARSGSSTDTQYF.

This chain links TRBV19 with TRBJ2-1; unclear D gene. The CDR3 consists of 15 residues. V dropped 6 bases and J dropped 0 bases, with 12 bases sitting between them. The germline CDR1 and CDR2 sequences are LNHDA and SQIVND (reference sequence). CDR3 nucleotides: TGTGCCAGTAGCCCCGACTTGAGCTCCTACAATGAGCAGTTCTTC. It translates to CASSPDLSSYNEQFF.

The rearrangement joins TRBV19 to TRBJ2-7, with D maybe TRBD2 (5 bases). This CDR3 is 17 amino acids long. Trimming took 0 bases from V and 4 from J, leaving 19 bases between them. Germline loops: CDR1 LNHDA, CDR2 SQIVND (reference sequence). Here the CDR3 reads CASSIDPAGFGEYEQYF. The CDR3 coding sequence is TGTGCCAGTAGTATAGATCCCGCGGGTTTTGGAGAGTACGAGCAGTACTTC.

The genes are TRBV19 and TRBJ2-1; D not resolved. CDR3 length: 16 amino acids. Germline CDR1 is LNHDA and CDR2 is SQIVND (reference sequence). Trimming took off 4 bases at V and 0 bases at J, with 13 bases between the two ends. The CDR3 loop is CASSNRALPSYNEQFF. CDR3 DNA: TGTGCCAGTAGTAATAGAGCCCTCCCCTCCTACAATGAGCAGTTCTTC.

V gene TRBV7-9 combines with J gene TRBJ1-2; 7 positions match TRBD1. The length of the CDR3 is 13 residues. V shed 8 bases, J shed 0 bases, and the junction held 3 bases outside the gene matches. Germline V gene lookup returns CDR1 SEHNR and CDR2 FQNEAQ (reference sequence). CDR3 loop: CASGGQSNYGYTF. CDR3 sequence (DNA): TGTGCCAGCGGGGGACAGTCTAACTATGGCTACACCTTC.

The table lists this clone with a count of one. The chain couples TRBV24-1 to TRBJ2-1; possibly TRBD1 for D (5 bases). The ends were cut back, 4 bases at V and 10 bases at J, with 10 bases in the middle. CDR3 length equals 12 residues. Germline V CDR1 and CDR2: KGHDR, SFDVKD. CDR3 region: CATSDRPGEQFF. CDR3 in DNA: TGTGCCACCAGTGACCGCCCAGGGGAGCAGTTCTTC.

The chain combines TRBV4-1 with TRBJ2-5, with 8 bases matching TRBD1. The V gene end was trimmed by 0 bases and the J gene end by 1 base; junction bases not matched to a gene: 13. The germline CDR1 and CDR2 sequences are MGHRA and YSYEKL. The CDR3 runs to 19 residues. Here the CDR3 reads CASSQETGVSSSPQETQYF. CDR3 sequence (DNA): TGCGCCAGCAGCCAAGAGACAGGGGTTAGTTCTTCCCCCCAAGAGACCCAGTACTTC.

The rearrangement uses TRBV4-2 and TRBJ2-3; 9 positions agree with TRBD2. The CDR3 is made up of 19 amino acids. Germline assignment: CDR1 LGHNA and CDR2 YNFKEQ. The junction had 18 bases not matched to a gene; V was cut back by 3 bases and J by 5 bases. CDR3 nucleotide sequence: TGTGCCAGCAGCCATCTACCCGGGACTAGCCTAAGACTAGGAGATACGCAGTATTTT. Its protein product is CASSHLPGTSLRLGDTQYF.

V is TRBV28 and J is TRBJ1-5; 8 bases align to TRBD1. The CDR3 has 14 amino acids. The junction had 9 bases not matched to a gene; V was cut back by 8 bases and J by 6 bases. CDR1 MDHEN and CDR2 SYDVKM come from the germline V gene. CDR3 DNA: TGTGCCAGCTCTCCCTCGACAGGGGTTCAGCCCCAGCATTTT. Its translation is CASSPSTGVQPQHF.

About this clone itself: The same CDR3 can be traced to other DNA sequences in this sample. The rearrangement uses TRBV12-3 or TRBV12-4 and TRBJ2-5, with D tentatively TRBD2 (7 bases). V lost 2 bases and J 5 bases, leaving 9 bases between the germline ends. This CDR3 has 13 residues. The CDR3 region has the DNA TGTGCCAGCAGTTTAAGGGGGGGGGAGACCCAGTACTTC. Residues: CASSLRGGETQYF.

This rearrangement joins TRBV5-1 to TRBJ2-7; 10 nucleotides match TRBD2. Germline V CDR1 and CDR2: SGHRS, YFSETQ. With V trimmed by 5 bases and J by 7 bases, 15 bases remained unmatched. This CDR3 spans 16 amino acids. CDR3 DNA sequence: TGCGCCAGCAGTCCGGCTAGCGGGGGACCGTTACGGGAGCAGTACTTC. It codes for CASSPASGGPLREQYF.

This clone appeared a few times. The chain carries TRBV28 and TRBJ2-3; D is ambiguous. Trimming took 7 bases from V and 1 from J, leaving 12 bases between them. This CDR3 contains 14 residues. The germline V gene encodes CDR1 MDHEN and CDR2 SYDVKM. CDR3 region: CASTEDLGTDTQYF. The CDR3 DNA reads TGTGCCAGCACAGAAGACTTAGGCACAGATACGCAGTATTTT.

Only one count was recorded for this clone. This CDR3 reads CASSSSTGYYEQYF. CDR3 nucleotide sequence: TGTGCCAGCAGTTCGTCTACAGGGTACTACGAGCAGTACTTC. The rearrangement links TRBV27 to TRBJ2-7, with a possible D match to TRBD1 (6 bases). The V and J ends lost 4 bases and 3 bases respectively, with 13 bases between them. This CDR3 contains 14 residues. Germline-derived CDR1 and CDR2 are MNHEY and SMNVEV (reference sequence).

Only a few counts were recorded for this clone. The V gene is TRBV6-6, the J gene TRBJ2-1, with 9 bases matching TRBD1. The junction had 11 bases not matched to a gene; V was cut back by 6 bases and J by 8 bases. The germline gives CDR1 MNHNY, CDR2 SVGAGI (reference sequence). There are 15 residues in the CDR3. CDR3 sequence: CASRVSGTGSDEQFF. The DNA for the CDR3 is TGTGCCAGCAGGGTTTCCGGGACAGGGTCCGATGAGCAGTTCTTC.

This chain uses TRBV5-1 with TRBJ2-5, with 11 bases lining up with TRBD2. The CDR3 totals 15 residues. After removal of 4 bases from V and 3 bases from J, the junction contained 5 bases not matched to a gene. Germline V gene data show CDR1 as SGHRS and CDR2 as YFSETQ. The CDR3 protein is CASSIGTSGKETQYF. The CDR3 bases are TGCGCCAGCAGCATTGGGACTAGCGGAAAAGAGACCCAGTACTTC.

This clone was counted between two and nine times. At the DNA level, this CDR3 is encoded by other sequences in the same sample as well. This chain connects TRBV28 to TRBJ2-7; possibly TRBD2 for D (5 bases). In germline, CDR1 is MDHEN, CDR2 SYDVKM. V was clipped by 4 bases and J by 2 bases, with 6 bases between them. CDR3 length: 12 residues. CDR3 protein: CASSSGTYEQYF. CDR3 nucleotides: TGTGCCAGCAGTTCCGGGACCTACGAGCAGTACTTC.

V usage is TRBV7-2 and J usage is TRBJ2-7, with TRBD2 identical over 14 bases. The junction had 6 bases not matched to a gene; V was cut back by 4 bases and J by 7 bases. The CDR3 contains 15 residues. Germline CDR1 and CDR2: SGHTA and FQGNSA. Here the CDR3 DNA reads TGTGCCAGCAGCTCCGAGGGGACTAGCGGGAGAGAGCAGTACTTC. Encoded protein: CASSSEGTSGREQYF.